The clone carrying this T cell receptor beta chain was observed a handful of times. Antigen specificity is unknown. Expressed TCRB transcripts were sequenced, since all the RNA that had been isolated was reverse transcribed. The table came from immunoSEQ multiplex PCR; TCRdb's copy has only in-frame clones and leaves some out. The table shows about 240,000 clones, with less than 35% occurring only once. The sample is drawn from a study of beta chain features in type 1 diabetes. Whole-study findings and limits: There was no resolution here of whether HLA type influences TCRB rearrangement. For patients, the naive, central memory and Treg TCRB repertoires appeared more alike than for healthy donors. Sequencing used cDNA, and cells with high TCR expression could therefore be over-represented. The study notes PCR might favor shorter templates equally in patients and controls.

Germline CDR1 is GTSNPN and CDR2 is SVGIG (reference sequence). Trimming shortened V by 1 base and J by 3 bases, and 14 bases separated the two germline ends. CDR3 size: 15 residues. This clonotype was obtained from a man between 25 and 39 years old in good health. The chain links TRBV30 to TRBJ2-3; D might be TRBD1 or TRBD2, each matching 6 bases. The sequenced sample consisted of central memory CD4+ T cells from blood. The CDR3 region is CAWSERGDFTDTQYF. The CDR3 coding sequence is TGTGCCTGGAGTGAAAGGGGGGATTTTACAGATACGCAGTATTTT. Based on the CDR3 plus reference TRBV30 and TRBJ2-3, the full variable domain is SQTIHQWPATLVQPVGSPLSLECTVEGTSNPNLYWYRQAAGRGLQLLFYSVGIGQISSEVPQNLSASRPQDRQFILSSKKLLLSDSGFYLCAWSERGDFTDTQYFGPGTRLTVL.